These T cell receptor beta chains were read from a single sample in a study of long-term antiretroviral therapy in people with HIV. Sequencing was performed with immunoSEQ multiplex PCR; in TCRdb, only in-frame clones are kept and a portion is missing. The sample carries 35,000 to 40,000 clones, around 82% recorded once. This specimen was unsorted PBMCs, taken 0.3 years after starting antiretroviral therapy. All receptors come from a man between 18 and 35 years old with HIV. CDR3s include the opening cysteine and the closing phenylalanine or tryptophan. D genes are given only for firm matches. Where a row states a size, it is once, few, many or the class of an expanded clone; other rows omit it.

CDR3 protein,CDR3 DNA,V gene,J gene,D gene,clone size
CASSVGTSYEQYF,TGTGCCAGCAGCGTGGGAACCTCCTACGAGCAGTACTTC,TRBV9,TRBJ2-7,-,once
CASSVDTSGSRNEQFF,TGTGCCAGCAGCGTAGATACTAGCGGGAGTCGGAATGAGCAGTTCTTC,TRBV9,TRBJ2-1,TRBD2,-
CASSLGTGRGETQYF,TGTGCCAGCAGCTTAGGAACGGGCCGGGGAGAGACCCAGTACTTC,TRBV7-8,TRBJ2-5,-,-
CASSQDGGAAPYEQYF,TGTGCCAGCAGCCAAGATGGAGGAGCGGCCCCCTACGAGCAGTACTTC,TRBV4-2,TRBJ2-7,-,-
CASSSPFIPSSNQPQHF,TGTGCCAGCAGTTCCCCTTTTATTCCCTCTAGCAATCAGCCCCAGCATTTT,TRBV28,TRBJ1-5,-,-
CASTPTVLPNYGYTF,TGTGCCAGCACCCCAACAGTTCTCCCTAACTATGGCTACACCTTC,TRBV6-1,TRBJ1-2,-,-
CASNVGQSYEQYF,TGTGCCAGCAACGTCGGACAGTCCTACGAGCAGTACTTC,TRBV7-9,TRBJ2-7,-,-
CASSLGYTEAFF,TGTGCCAGCAGCTTGGGGTACACTGAAGCTTTCTTT,TRBV7-9,TRBJ1-1,-,-
CASSNRGGETQYF,TGTGCCAGCTCTAACAGGGGGGGAGAGACCCAGTACTTC,TRBV27,TRBJ2-5,-,-
CASSQAWDRSSYEQYF,TGCGCCAGCAGCCAAGCTTGGGACAGGAGCTCCTACGAGCAGTACTTC,TRBV4-1,TRBJ2-7,TRBD1,-
CASSVAYNEQFF,TGTGCCAGCAGCGTAGCCTACAATGAGCAGTTCTTC,TRBV9,TRBJ2-1,-,-
CASSPGGPSGNTIYF,TGCGCCAGCAGCCCGGGGGGTCCCTCTGGAAACACCATATATTTT,TRBV5-1,TRBJ1-3,-,-
CASSPPSGGAGDTQYF,TGTGCCAGCAGCCCCCCCAGCGGGGGGGCAGGAGATACGCAGTATTTT,TRBV5-8,TRBJ2-3,TRBD2,-
CASSLGDSSDGYTF,TGTGCCAGCAGCTTAGGGGACAGCTCAGATGGCTACACCTTC,TRBV11-2,TRBJ1-2,TRBD1,-
CASSLFNGYTF,TGTGCCAGCAGCTTATTTAATGGCTACACCTTC,TRBV13,TRBJ1-2,-,-
CASRQGYGYTF,TGTGCCAGCAGGCAAGGATATGGCTACACCTTC,TRBV5-6,TRBJ1-2,-,-
CASKSNGLLYEQYF,TGTGCCAGCAAGTCTAACGGCTTGCTATACGAGCAGTACTTC,TRBV2,TRBJ2-7,-,-